These 22 T cell receptor beta chains were sequenced from one sample in a study of cytomegalovirus exposure and HLA in healthy donors. Primers included in the PCR were 60 Vbeta and 13 Jbeta primers. The repertoire was sequenced with immunoSEQ multiplex PCR; TCRdb's copy has only in-frame clones and lacks some. Counted here are approximately 180,000 clones, around 80% occurring once; the ten biggest clones make up over 2%. The sample was PBMCs. The receptor source for this set is a woman aged 25-40 years in good health and CMV-seronegative.

The V and J genes are TRBV5-1 and TRBJ2-7, with D possibly TRBD1 on 6 matching bases. Trimming took 6 bases from V and 2 from J, leaving 12 bases between them. The CDR3 covers 13 residues. CDR1 SGHRS and CDR2 YFSETQ come from the germline V gene. In nucleotides, the CDR3 is TGCGCCAGCACCTCAGGGGAAACCTACGAGCAGTACTTC. It is translated as CASTSGETYEQYF.

This clone was seen once. The V call is TRBV5-5, the J call TRBJ2-7; tentatively, D is TRBD2 (5 bases). The V end was cut by 0 bases, the J end by 2 bases, with 6 bases between. Germline loops: CDR1 SGHKS, CDR2 YYEKEE (reference sequence). The CDR3 length is 13 residues. This CDR3 reads CASSLAGTYEQYF. Here the CDR3 DNA reads TGTGCCAGCAGCTTGGCGGGAACCTACGAGCAGTACTTC. Variable domain in full (rest from reference TRBV5-5 and TRBJ2-7): DAGVTQSPTHLIKTRGQQVTLRCSPISGHKSVSWYQQVLGQGPQFIFQYYEKEERGRGNFPDRFSARQFPNYSSELNVNALLLGDSALYLCASSLAGTYEQYFGPGTRLTVT.

DNA for the CDR3: TGCGCCAGCAGCCGTGACTTGGTCGGGGAGCTGTTTTTT. Translated: CASSRDLVGELFF. J is TRBJ2-2 and V is TRBV4-3; D is undetermined. The V end lost 4 bases, the J end lost 7 bases, and 10 bases lay between the germline ends. This CDR3 region has 13 residues. The germline V gene has CDR1 LGHNA and CDR2 YSLEER.

The chain combines TRBV2 with TRBJ2-7; 13 bases match TRBD2. CDR3 length: 15 amino acids. V lost 5 bases and J lost 6; bases outside the gene matches: 7. Germline V CDR1 and CDR2: SNHLY, FYNNEI. CDR3 amino acids: CASSPLAGGPIEQYF. The CDR3 DNA reads as TGTGCCAGCAGTCCACTAGCGGGAGGGCCGATCGAGCAGTACTTC. Full variable domain (outside the CDR3, taken from reference TRBV2 and TRBJ2-7): EPEVTQTPSHQVTQMGQEVILRCVPISNHLYFYWYRQILGQKVEFLVSFYNNEISEKSEIFDDQFSVERPDGSNFTLKIRSTKLEDSAMYFCASSPLAGGPIEQYFGPGTRLTVT.

The V gene is TRBV19, the J gene TRBJ2-2; a possible D gene is TRBD1 (6 bases). V shed 5 bases and J shed 1 base, with 8 bases lying between them. The V gene's germline CDR1 is LNHDA and CDR2 SQIVND (reference sequence). There are 14 residues in the CDR3. The CDR3 sequence is CASSLQGNTGELFF. Here the CDR3 DNA reads TGTGCCAGTAGTCTACAGGGGAACACCGGGGAGCTGTTTTTT. Full variable domain (missing parts from reference TRBV19 and TRBJ2-2): DGGITQSPKYLFRKEGQNVTLSCEQNLNHDAMYWYRQDPGQGLRLIYYSQIVNDFQKGDIAEGYSVSREKKESFPLTVTSAQKNPTAFYLCASSLQGNTGELFFGEGSRLTVL.

This chain connects TRBV7-9 to TRBJ1-1, with D unresolved. Germline loops: CDR1 SEHNR, CDR2 FQNEAQ (reference sequence). CDR3 length equals 13 residues. V dropped 0 bases and J dropped 1 base, with 3 bases sitting between them. CDR3 region: CASSLAGNTEAFF. The CDR3 DNA is TGTGCCAGCAGCTTAGCCGGGAACACTGAAGCTTTCTTT.

This sequence joins TRBV29-1 and TRBJ2-1, with 8 positions matching TRBD1. J gave up 7 bases and V 5 bases, and 7 bases lay outside the gene matches. Germline lookup yields CDR1 SQVTM and CDR2 ANQGSEA. The CDR3 is 13 residues long. CDR3 sequence: CSVRNTGGNEQFF. In DNA, the CDR3 is TGCAGCGTTCGGAACACAGGGGGGAATGAGCAGTTCTTC.

The V gene is TRBV6-6, the J gene TRBJ2-7, with unresolved D. Trimming removed 7 bases at V and 3 bases at J, with 13 bases between. Germline CDR1 reads MNHNY; CDR2 reads SVGAGI (reference sequence). The CDR3 sequence is 13 residues long. CDR3: CASTPGGVYEQYF. The CDR3 bases are TGTGCCAGCACTCCGGGTGGTGTCTACGAGCAGTACTTC.

The chain joins TRBV27 to TRBJ2-7, with D tentatively TRBD1 (6 bases). CDR3 size: 14 residues. V lost 6 bases and J 3 bases, leaving 15 bases between the germline ends. The germline gives CDR1 MNHEY, CDR2 SMNVEV (reference sequence). CDR3 amino acids: CASSPSGQHYEQYF. As DNA, the CDR3 is TGTGCCAGCAGCCCATCTGGACAGCACTACGAGCAGTACTTC.

The V gene is TRBV11-2, the J gene TRBJ2-7; 8 nucleotides match TRBD2. The J segment lost 0 bases and the V segment lost 11 bases, leaving 15 bases of the junction unmatched. This CDR3 region has 16 residues. Looked up from germline, CDR1 is SGHAT and CDR2 is FQNNGV. CDR3 sequence (DNA): TGTGCCTCGAGGTCCCTAGCGGGCCGATCCTCCTACGAGCAGTACTTC. It yields the protein CASRSLAGRSSYEQYF.

J is TRBJ2-7 and V is TRBV6-1, with TRBD1 matching 8 bases. Looked up from germline, CDR1 is MNHNS and CDR2 is SASEGT. The CDR3 length is 14 residues. The ends lost 3 bases at V and 5 bases at J; junction bases unmatched: 6. This chain's CDR3 is CASSDEYRGNEQYF. CDR3 DNA sequence: TGTGCCAGCAGTGATGAGTACAGGGGGAACGAGCAGTACTTC.

This CDR3 reads CASSLYSGYTF. CDR3 nucleotides: TGTGCCAGCAGTTTATATAGCGGCTACACCTTC. The chain couples TRBV28 to TRBJ1-2; D is uncertain. Trimming took off 1 base at V and 8 bases at J, with 5 bases between the two ends. This CDR3 comprises 11 residues. Germline V gene data show CDR1 as MDHEN and CDR2 as SYDVKM.

A word on this clone: One junction end disagrees with the germline gene, perhaps due to a read error. The V gene is TRBV7-9, the J gene TRBJ1-2, with 10 positions matching TRBD1. The CDR3 totals 16 residues. Germline lookup yields CDR1 SEHNR and CDR2 FQNEAQ (reference sequence). CDR3 bases: TGTTCCAGCAGCCTTAATCCTGGACAGGGGGGCTATGGCTACACCTTC. The encoded protein is CSSSLNPGQGGYGYTF.

The V call is TRBV6-1, the J call TRBJ2-1; 7 nucleotides align to TRBD2. The CDR3 loop spans 14 amino acids. Germline values: CDR1 MNHNS, CDR2 SASEGT. The ends lost 0 bases at V and 8 bases at J; junction bases unmatched: 4. Written as DNA, the CDR3 is TGTGCCAGCAGTGAAGCTGGACTAGACGATGAGCAGTTCTTC. This gives the protein CASSEAGLDDEQFF.

The chain is built from TRBV14 and TRBJ1-3; D remains ambiguous. Trimming removed 0 bases from V and 10 bases from J, with 7 bases in between. Germline CDR1 reads SGHDN; CDR2 reads FVKESK. This CDR3 contains 12 residues. The DNA of the CDR3 is TGTGCCAGCAGCCAAGACAGGATTACCATATATTTT. It codes for CASSQDRITIYF. Variable domain in full (rest from reference TRBV14 and TRBJ1-3): EAGVTQFPSHSVIEKGQTVTLRCDPISGHDNLYWYRRVMGKEIKFLLHFVKESKQDESGMPNNRFLAERTGGTYSTLKVQPAELEDSGVYFCASSQDRITIYFGEGSWLTVV.

The V call is TRBV25-1, the J call TRBJ2-5, with 8 positions matching TRBD2. Germline CDR1 and CDR2: MGHDK and SYGVNS. The CDR3 is 15 residues long. V lost 1 base and J lost 4; bases outside the gene matches: 5. This CDR3 reads CASSELGTRIETQYF. DNA of the CDR3: TGTGCCAGCAGTGAATTGGGGACTAGGATAGAGACCCAGTACTTC.

The chain has TRBV4-1 and TRBJ1-3, with D unclear. V shed 0 bases and J shed 4 bases, with 16 bases lying between them. Looked up from germline, CDR1 is MGHRA and CDR2 is YSYEKL. The CDR3 covers 17 residues. CDR3 sequence: CASSQDAGSQWGNTIYF. CDR3 bases: TGCGCCAGCAGCCAAGACGCGGGCAGCCAGTGGGGAAACACCATATATTTT.

This chain joins TRBV6-1 and TRBJ2-3; D is perhaps TRBD1 (5 bases). Trimming left V 5 bases short and J 2 bases short, with 11 bases between. CDR3 size: 14 residues. Germline V CDR1 and CDR2: MNHNS, SASEGT. CDR3 nucleotides: TGTGCCAGCAGTACACAGGACACCACAGATACGCAGTATTTT. Translation: CASSTQDTTDTQYF.

The chain is built from TRBV5-6 and TRBJ1-2; TRBD1 agrees at 7 bases. The junction had 8 bases not matched to a gene; V was cut back by 4 bases and J by 2 bases. From germline, CDR1 is SGHDT and CDR2 YYEEEE. This CDR3 has 15 residues. DNA of the CDR3: TGTGCCAGCAGCCCCAGGGACAGCGTGAACTATGGCTACACCTTC. Protein product: CASSPRDSVNYGYTF.

The sample holds one count of this clone. The DNA for the CDR3 is TGTGCCAGCAGCGAAGGACAGGGAACCTATGGCTACACCTTC. Its translation is CASSEGQGTYGYTF. The V call is TRBV6-4, the J call TRBJ1-2; 8 bases agree with TRBD1. The CDR3 is 14 residues long. Losses at the gene ends were 6 bases for V and 4 bases for J; bases not matched to a gene: 7. The germline gives CDR1 MRHNA, CDR2 SNTAGT.

This clone has just one count. This chain connects TRBV5-1 to TRBJ1-1; 8 positions agree with TRBD1. The ends lost 0 bases at V and 2 bases at J; junction bases unmatched: 6. CDR1 is SGHRS, CDR2 YFSETQ, per germline. The CDR3 spans 16 residues. The DNA of the CDR3 is TGCGCCAGCAGCTTGGATCCGGGACAGGTTAACACTGAAGCTTTCTTT. Encoded protein: CASSLDPGQVNTEAFF.

Remarks on this clone: The same CDR3 arises from other DNA sequences in this sample as well. The genes are TRBV9 and TRBJ2-5; maybe TRBD1 (7 bases). V lost 3 bases, J lost 2 bases, and 14 bases lay in between. Germline V gene sequence: CDR1 SGDLS, CDR2 YYNGEE. This CDR3 has 15 residues. This CDR3 is CASSATGGQQETQYF. The CDR3 DNA is TGTGCCAGCAGCGCAACCGGGGGACAGCAAGAGACCCAGTACTTC.